This T cell receptor beta chain is from a study of identical twins. TCRdb processed the 5' RACE reads anew with MiXCR; each CDR3 protein has one entry. The table records 200,000 to 250,000 distinct CDR3 sequences, about 6.7% of them present only once. V gave up 6 bases and J gave up 5 bases, with 19 bases separating them. CDR3 length: 15 amino acids. These data also formed part of another study, on T cells expressing NK-cell markers. From that report: The study sequenced eight donors, seven HCMV-seropositive and one seronegative.

This sequence was found in a woman younger than 30 in good health. The specimen sequenced was CD8+ T cells sorted from blood. V usage is TRBV23-1 and J usage is TRBJ2-5; D remains unclear. TRBV23-1 is identified as an open reading frame with a role that is uncertain. The CDR3 spells CASSLTIYARETQYF. The CDR3, as DNA: TGCGCCAGCAGCCTGACGATTTACGCCCGCGAGACCCAGTACTTC.